This paragraph covers one T cell receptor (beta chain) sequence. The repertoire was sequenced with immunoSEQ multiplex PCR; TCRdb's copy has only in-frame clones and lacks some. The sample has more than 15,000 clones, 70% to 80% seen once. The V and J ends lost 4 bases and 4 bases, in that order; junction bases with no gene match: 13. The CDR3 loop spans 18 amino acids. Germline V gene data show CDR1 as SGDLS and CDR2 as YYNGEE. The data originate from a study of PD-1 and CTLA-4 blockade in melanoma. The sequenced sample was CD8+ T cells from peripheral blood, obtained from a patient given anti-PD-1 treatment. The J gene is TRBJ2-7, the V gene TRBV9; 14 positions match TRBD2. This clonotype was obtained from a human donor with melanoma. CDR3 in amino acids: CASSSGTSGRGGSYEQYF. The CDR3 DNA follows: TGTGCCAGCAGCTCCGGGACTAGCGGGAGAGGCGGGAGTTACGAGCAGTACTTC.